The 9 T cell receptor beta chains below all came from one sample that was sequenced in a study of PD-1 blockade in mismatch repair-deficient tumors (dated by TCRdb to 2017 to 2019). Library preparation employed the immunoSEQ multiplex PCR assay. This is the immuneACCESS table as TCRdb keeps it, with only in-frame sequences that have V and J called. A part of the clones is gone; compared with another copy, unresolved V genes explain less than half, and the rest is unexplained. The sample records some 100,000 clones, 82% of which are singletons. Jointly, the top ten make up 6.3% of the sample. This specimen consisted of peripheral blood, obtained around 8 months after starting pembrolizumab. Receptor source: an adult with mismatch repair-deficient cancer.

The rearrangement uses TRBV2 and TRBJ1-2; 8 nucleotides agree with TRBD1. Germline CDR1 reads SNHLY; CDR2 reads FYNNEI. V lost 6 bases to trimming and J lost 5 bases; unmatched junction nucleotides: 14. CDR3 length: 16 residues. CDR3 sequence: CASSRTHLGQGYGYTF. The DNA for the CDR3 is TGTGCCAGCAGCCGCACTCATCTCGGACAGGGTTATGGCTACACCTTC.

This sequence joins TRBV15 and TRBJ2-2; D unresolved. Trimming took off 2 bases at V and 5 bases at J, with 0 bases between the two ends. Germline V gene sequence: CDR1 LNHNV, CDR2 YYDKDF (reference sequence). The CDR3 has 11 amino acids. CDR3 amino acids: CATSRTGELFF. The CDR3 DNA follows: TGTGCCACCAGCAGAACCGGGGAGCTGTTTTTT.

The chain has TRBV30 and TRBJ1-2; 7 positions agree with TRBD1. V lost 1 base, J lost 7 bases, and 6 bases stayed unmatched. Germline values: CDR1 GTSNPN, CDR2 SVGIG (reference sequence). The CDR3 length is 13 residues. The CDR3 DNA reads TGTGCCTGGAGTGACAGGGGAGGTTCTGGCTACACCTTC. Protein: CAWSDRGGSGYTF.

This clone has only a few counts. This chain uses TRBV6-5 with TRBJ2-5, with D possibly TRBD2 on 6 matching bases. Trimming left V 4 bases short and J 4 bases short, with 16 bases between. Germline V CDR1 and CDR2: MNHEY, SVGAGI. The CDR3 spans 15 residues. CDR3 nucleotides: TGTGCCAGCAGTTCCGGGGGATTCTTGGGAGAGACCCAGTACTTC. Translating gives CASSSGGFLGETQYF.

This chain connects TRBV10-3 to TRBJ1-2; weak D call: TRBD1 (6 bases). This CDR3 region has 14 residues. Germline V lookup: CDR1 ENHRY, CDR2 SYGVKD. The germline V and J ends were trimmed by 5 bases and 6 bases, with 16 bases remaining between them. The CDR3 is CAISNGTFLHGYTF. CDR3 sequence (DNA): TGTGCCATCAGTAATGGGACATTCCTCCATGGCTACACCTTC.

The genes are TRBV15 and TRBJ2-5; D not certain. V was pared by 1 base and J by 4 bases, with 4 bases between. The CDR3 is 12 residues long. In germline, CDR1 is LNHNV, CDR2 YYDKDF (reference sequence). This CDR3 reads CATSRARETQYF. The DNA of the CDR3 is TGTGCCACCAGCAGAGCCAGAGAGACCCAGTACTTC.

This clone showed up just a few times. This chain connects TRBV27 to TRBJ2-1, with TRBD2 identical over 9 bases. Germline V gives CDR1 MNHEY, CDR2 SMNVEV (reference sequence). This CDR3 has 15 residues. V was clipped by 0 bases and J by 9 bases; unmatched bases: 6. The CDR3 bases are TGTGCCAGCAGTTTATCGATTATAGCGGGAGCTGAGCAGTTCTTC. It codes for CASSLSIIAGAEQFF.

This chain links TRBV5-1 with TRBJ2-5; D gene ambiguous. This CDR3 comprises 14 residues. Germline V lookup: CDR1 SGHRS, CDR2 YFSETQ. The germline V and J ends were trimmed by 0 bases and 2 bases, with 8 bases remaining between them. Written as DNA, the CDR3 is TGCGCCAGCAGCTTGGCCCGGCAGCAAGAGACCCAGTACTTC. Translating it yields CASSLARQQETQYF.

A single count supports this clone. The chain couples TRBV27 to TRBJ2-3; TRBD2 aligns across 10 bases. Germline V gene data show CDR1 as MNHEY and CDR2 as SMNVEV (reference sequence). V trimming: 2 bases; J trimming: 6 bases; junction bases outside the gene matches: 14. The CDR3 extends over 18 amino acids. In DNA form, the CDR3 reads TGTGCCAGCAGTTTACGGTGGCTAGCGGGAGCGTTCACCGATACGCAGTATTTT. The encoded protein is CASSLRWLAGAFTDTQYF.